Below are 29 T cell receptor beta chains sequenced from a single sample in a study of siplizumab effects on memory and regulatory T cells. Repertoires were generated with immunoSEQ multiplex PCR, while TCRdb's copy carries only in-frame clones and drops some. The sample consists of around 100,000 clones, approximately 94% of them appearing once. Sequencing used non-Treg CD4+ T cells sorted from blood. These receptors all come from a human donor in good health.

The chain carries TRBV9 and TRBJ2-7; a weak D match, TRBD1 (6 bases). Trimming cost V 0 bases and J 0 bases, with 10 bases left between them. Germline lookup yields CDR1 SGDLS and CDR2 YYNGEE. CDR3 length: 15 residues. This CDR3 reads CASSVEGGSSYEQYF. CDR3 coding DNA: TGTGCCAGCAGCGTAGAAGGGGGATCCTCCTACGAGCAGTACTTC.

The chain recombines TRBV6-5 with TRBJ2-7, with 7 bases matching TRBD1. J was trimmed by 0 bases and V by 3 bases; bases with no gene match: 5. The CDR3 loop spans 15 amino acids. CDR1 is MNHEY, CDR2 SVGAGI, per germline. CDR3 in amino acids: CASSYRQGSSYEQYF. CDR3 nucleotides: TGTGCCAGCAGTTATCGACAGGGAAGCTCCTACGAGCAGTACTTC.

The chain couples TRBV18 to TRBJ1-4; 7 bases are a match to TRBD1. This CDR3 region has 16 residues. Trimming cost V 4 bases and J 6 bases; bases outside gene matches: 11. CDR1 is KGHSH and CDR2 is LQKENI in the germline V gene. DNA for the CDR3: TGTGCCAGCTCACTCTCGCGGACAGGCGGGGATGAAAAACTGTTTTTT. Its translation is CASSLSRTGGDEKLFF. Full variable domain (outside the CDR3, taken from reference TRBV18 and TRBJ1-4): NAGVMQNPRHLVRRRGQEARLRCSPMKGHSHVYWYRQLPEEGLKFMVYLQKENIIDESGMPKERFSAEFPKEGPSILRIQQVVRGDSAAYFCASSLSRTGGDEKLFFGSGTQLSVL.

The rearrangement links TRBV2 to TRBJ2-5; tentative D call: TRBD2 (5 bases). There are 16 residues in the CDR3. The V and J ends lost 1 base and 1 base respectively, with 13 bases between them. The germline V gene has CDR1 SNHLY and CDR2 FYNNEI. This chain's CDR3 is CASSEGGVRVQETQYF. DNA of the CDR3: TGTGCCAGCAGTGAAGGGGGAGTTAGGGTCCAAGAGACCCAGTACTTC.

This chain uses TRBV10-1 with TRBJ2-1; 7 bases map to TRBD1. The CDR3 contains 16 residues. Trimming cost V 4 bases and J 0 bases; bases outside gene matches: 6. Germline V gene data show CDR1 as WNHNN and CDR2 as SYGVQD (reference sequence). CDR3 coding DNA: TGCGCCAGCAGTGGGAAACAGGGGAGCTCCTACAATGAGCAGTTCTTC. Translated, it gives CASSGKQGSSYNEQFF.

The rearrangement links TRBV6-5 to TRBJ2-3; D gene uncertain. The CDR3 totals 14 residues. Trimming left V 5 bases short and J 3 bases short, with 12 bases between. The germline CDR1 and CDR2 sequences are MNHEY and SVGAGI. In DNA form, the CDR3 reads TGTGCCAGCAGTCAGCTGGTCGCAACAGATACGCAGTATTTT. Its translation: CASSQLVATDTQYF.

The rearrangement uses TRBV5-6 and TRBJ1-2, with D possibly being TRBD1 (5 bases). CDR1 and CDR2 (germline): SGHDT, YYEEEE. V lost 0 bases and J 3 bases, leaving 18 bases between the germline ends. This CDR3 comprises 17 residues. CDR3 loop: CASSLGGRASYDYGYTF. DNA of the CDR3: TGTGCCAGCAGCTTGGGGGGCAGGGCTTCGTACGACTATGGCTACACCTTC.

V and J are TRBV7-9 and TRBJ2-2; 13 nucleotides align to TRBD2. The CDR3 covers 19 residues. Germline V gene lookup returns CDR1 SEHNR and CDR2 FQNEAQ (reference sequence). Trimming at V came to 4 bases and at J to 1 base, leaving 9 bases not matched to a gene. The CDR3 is CASSSLTGTSGVNTGELFF. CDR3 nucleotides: TGTGCCAGCAGCTCATTAACCGGGACTAGCGGGGTGAACACCGGGGAGCTGTTTTTT.

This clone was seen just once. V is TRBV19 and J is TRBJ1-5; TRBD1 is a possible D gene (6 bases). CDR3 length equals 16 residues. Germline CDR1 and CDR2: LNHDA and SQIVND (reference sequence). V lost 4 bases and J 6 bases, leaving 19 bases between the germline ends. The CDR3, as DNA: TGTGCCAGTAGTAGGGGGCGCGGGACGCCAACTCAGCCCCAGCATTTT. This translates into CASSRGRGTPTQPQHF.

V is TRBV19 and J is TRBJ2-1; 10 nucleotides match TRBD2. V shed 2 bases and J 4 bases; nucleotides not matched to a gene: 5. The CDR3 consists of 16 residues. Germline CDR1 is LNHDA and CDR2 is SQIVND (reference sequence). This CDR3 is CASSITTSGLYNEQFF. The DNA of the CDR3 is TGTGCCAGTAGTATAACGACTAGCGGGCTATACAATGAGCAGTTCTTC.

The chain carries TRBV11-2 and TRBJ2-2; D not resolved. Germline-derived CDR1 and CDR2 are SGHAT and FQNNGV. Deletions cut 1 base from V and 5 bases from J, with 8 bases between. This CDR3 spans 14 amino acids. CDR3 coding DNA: TGTGCCAGCAGCTTAGGTCAGGTAACCGGGGAGCTGTTTTTT. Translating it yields CASSLGQVTGELFF.

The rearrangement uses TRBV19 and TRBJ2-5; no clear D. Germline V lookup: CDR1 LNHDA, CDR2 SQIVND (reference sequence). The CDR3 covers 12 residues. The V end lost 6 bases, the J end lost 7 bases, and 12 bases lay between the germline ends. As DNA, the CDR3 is TGTGCCAGTAGCGCTGGGTTGGGGACCCAGTACTTC. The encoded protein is CASSAGLGTQYF.

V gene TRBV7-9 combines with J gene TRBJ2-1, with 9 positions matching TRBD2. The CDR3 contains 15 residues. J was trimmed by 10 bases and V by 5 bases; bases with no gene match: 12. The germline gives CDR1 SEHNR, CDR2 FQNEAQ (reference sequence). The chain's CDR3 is CASSIPGLALEEQFF. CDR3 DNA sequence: TGTGCCAGCAGCATTCCGGGACTAGCATTGGAAGAGCAGTTCTTC.

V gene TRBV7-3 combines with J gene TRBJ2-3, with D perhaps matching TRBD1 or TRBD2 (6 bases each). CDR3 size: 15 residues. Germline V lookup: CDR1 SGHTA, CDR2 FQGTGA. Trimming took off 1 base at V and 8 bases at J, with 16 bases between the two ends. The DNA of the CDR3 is TGTGCCAGCAGCTTAAGTTTCGGGGGCCGGGGTACGCAGTATTTT. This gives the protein CASSLSFGGRGTQYF.

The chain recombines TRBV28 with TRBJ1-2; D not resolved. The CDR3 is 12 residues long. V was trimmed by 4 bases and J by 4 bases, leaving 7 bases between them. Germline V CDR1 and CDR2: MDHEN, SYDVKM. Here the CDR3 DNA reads TGTGCCAGCAGTTATGAGGTCTATGGCTACACCTTC. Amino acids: CASSYEVYGYTF.

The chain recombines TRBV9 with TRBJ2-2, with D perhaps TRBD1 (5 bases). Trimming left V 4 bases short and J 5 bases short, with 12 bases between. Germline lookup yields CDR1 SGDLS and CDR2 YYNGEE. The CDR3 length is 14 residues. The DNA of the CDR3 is TGTGCCAGCAGCATCTCACAGGAGACCGGGGAGCTGTTTTTT. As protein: CASSISQETGELFF.

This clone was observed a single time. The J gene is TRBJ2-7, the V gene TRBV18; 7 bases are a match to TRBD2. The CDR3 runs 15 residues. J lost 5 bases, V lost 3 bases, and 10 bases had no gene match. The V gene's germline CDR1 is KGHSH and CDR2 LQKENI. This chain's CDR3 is CASSPAGGSLNEQYF. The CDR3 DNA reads TGTGCCAGCTCACCTGCGGGCGGGAGTCTTAACGAGCAGTACTTC.

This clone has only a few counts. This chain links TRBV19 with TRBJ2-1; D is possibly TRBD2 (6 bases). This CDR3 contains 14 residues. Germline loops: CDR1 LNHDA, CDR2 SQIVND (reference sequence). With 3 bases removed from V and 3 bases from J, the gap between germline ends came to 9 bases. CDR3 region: CASSMRDRYNEQFF. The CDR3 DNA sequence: TGTGCCAGTAGTATGCGGGACCGCTACAATGAGCAGTTCTTC.

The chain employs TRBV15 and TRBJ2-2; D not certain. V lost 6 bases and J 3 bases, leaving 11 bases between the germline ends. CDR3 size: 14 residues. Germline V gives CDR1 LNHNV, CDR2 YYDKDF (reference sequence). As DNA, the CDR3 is TGTGCCACCAGGCTTCAGTCCCACACCGGGGAGCTGTTTTTT. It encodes CATRLQSHTGELFF.

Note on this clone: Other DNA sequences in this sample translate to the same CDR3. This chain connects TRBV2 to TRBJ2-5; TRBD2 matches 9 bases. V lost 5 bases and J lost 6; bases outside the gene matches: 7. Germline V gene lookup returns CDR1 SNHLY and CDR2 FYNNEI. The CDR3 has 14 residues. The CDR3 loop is CASSQGLAGQTQYF. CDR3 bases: TGTGCCAGCAGTCAGGGACTAGCTGGGCAGACCCAGTACTTC. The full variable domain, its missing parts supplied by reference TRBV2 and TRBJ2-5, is EPEVTQTPSHQVTQMGQEVILRCVPISNHLYFYWYRQILGQKVEFLVSFYNNEISEKSEIFDDQFSVERPDGSNFTLKIRSTKLEDSAMYFCASSQGLAGQTQYFGPGTRLLVL.

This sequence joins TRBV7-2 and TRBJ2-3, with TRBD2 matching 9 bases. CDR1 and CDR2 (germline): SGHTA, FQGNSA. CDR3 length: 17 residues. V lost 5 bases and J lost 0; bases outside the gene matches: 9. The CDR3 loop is CASSGSSGTLSTDTQYF. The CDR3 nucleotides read TGTGCCAGCAGCGGGTCTAGCGGGACACTTAGCACAGATACGCAGTATTTT.

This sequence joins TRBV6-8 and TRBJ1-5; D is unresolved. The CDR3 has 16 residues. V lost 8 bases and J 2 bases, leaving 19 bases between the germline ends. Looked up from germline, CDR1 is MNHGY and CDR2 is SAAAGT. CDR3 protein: CASPTSKQARNQPQHF. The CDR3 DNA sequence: TGTGCCAGCCCTACTTCCAAGCAGGCCCGCAATCAGCCCCAGCATTTT.

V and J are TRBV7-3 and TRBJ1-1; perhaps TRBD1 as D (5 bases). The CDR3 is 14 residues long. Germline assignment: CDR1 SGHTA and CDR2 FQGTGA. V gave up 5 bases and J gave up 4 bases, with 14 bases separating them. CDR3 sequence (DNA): TGTGCCAGCAGCGCGGGGCCGCGGGGCACTGAAGCTTTCTTT. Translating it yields CASSAGPRGTEAFF.

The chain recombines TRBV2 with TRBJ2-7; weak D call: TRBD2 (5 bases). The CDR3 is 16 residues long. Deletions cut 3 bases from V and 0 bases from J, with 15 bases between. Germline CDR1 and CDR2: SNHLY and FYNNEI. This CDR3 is CASSDMGALGSYEQYF. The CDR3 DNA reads TGTGCCAGCAGTGATATGGGAGCATTGGGCTCCTACGAGCAGTACTTC.

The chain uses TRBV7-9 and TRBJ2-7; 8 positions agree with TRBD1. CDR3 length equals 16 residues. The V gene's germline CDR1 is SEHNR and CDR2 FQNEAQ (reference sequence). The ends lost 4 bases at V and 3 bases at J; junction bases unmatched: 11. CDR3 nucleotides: TGTGCCAGCAGCTCCCAAATGACAGGGGTGTACTACGAGCAGTACTTC. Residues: CASSSQMTGVYYEQYF.

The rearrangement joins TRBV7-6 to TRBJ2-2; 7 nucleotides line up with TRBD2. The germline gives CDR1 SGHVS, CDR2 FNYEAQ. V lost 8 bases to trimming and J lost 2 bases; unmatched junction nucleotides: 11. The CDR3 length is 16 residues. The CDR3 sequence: CASYHPRGSNTGELFF. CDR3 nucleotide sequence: TGTGCCAGCTACCACCCGCGGGGGTCAAACACCGGGGAGCTGTTTTTT.

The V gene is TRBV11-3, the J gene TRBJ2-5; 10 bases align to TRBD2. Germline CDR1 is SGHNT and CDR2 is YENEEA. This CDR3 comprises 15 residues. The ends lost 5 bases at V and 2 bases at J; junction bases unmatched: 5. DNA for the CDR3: TGTGCCAGCAGCCGAGGGACTAGCGCACAAGAGACCCAGTACTTC. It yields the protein CASSRGTSAQETQYF.

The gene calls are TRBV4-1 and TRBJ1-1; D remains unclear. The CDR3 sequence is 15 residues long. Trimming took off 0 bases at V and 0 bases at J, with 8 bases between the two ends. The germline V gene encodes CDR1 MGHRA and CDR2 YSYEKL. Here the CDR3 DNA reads TGCGCCAGCAGCCAAGAAGGCACTCTGAACACTGAAGCTTTCTTT. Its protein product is CASSQEGTLNTEAFF.

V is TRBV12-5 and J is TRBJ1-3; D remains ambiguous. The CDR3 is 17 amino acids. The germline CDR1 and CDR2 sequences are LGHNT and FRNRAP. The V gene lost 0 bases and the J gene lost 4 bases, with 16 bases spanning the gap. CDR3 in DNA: TGTGCTAGTGGTTTGGTACTTGGAGGGTCGAGAGGAAACACCATATATTTT. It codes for CASGLVLGGSRGNTIYF. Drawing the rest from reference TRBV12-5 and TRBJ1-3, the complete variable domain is DARVTQTPRHKVTEMGQEVTMRCQPILGHNTVFWYRQTMMQGLELLAYFRNRAPLDDSGMPKDRFSAEMPDATLATLKIQPSEPRDSAVYFCASGLVLGGSRGNTIYFGEGSWLTVV.